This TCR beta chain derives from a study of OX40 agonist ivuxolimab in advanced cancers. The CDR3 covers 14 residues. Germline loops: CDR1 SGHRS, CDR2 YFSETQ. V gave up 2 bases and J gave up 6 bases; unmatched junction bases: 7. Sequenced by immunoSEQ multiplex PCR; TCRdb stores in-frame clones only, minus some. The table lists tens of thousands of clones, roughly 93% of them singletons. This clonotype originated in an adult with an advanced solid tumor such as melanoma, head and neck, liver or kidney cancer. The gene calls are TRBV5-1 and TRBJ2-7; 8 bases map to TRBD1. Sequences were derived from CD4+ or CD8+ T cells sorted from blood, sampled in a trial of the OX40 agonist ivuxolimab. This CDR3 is CASSLQGEGREQYF. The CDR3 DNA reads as TGCGCCAGCAGCTTACAGGGGGAAGGACGCGAGCAGTACTTC.